This T cell receptor (beta chain) was captured by sequencing in a study of metastatic and nonmetastatic thyroid tumors (TCRdb year 2020). Looking at the study overall: Repertoires were compared across peripheral blood and tumor or nodule tissue samples from malignant and benign thyroid patients.

The germline ends are 13 bases apart after V is trimmed by 9 bases and J by 0 bases. Measured from the cysteine to the phenylalanine, the CDR3 is 14 residues long. The read is trimmed to its CDR3 DNA, 42 bases read in frame from base 1. CDR1 and CDR2 are read off the germline V gene as MDHEN and SYDVKM. The research as a whole found: In both blood and tumor samples, TCR beta diversity was reported to be significantly higher in malignant tumors than in benign nodules.

No patient had received any treatment before thyroid surgery. Using T-cell receptor beta sequencing, the study looked back at clinical samples from patients collected from the early 2010s to the late 2010s. This clone is medium-sized (0.01 to 0.1%). Its antigen is still unknown. Base qualities are missing; no much larger clone stands one base away. This same CDR3 is encoded by further DNA sequences in the sample. Library prep was done by PCR. Sequencer: Illumina HiSeq 4000. High-throughput sequencing was used to profile the CDR3 region of the TCR beta-chain in every patient. As for how the authors treated the data: Drawing on CDR3 differences between clinicopathological groups, the researchers built a classifier meant to tell apart patients with distant-metastatic papillary thyroid cancer. Repertoire diversity was assessed with the Shannon index, and tumor-blood repertoire similarity with the Morisita-Horn index. The public reads were reprocessed in TCRdb via fastp at Q25 and MiXCR, keeping in-frame beta chains. The V and J calls come from TCRdb's annotation, not from the publication. Counted in this sample were about 12,000 clones; 27% of them appeared once. About a fifth of the sample is in the top ten clones.

The clonotype originates from a female donor with papillary thyroid cancer or a benign thyroid nodule (not recorded which). Some clones in this sample may be carry-over from other donors' samples. In this chain, TRBV28 is recombined with TRBJ2-3; the D segment could be TRBD1, given 6 matching bases. The sample comprised tumor tissue. The CDR3 here reads CASRTGISTDTQYF. The base sequence is TGTGCCAGTCGTACAGGGATTAGCACAGATACGCAGTATTTT.